Sequencing of this TCR beta chain was carried out in a study of PD-1 blockade in mismatch repair-deficient tumors. Study summary: Patients had more than ten mismatch repair-deficient cancer types, all previously treated and progressing. Study observations and caveats: Tumor-resident clones, often undetectable pretreatment in blood, expanded then contracted after pembrolizumab.

The germline V gene encodes CDR1 MDHEN and CDR2 SYDVKM. V gave up 6 bases and J gave up 2 bases; unmatched junction bases: 4. The CDR3 spans 13 residues. PCR or immunohistochemistry showed mismatch repair deficiency in every enrolled patient. TCRs were sequenced from a few patients responding to pembrolizumab. Regarding this clone: What it binds is not known.

Data came from immunoSEQ multiplex PCR; TCRdb stores just in-frame clones and leaves some out. This table has about 110,000 clones, about 83% appearing once. The genes are TRBV28 and TRBJ2-7; 7 nucleotides agree with TRBD1. The sequence was obtained from an adult with mismatch repair-deficient cancer. This material consisted of peripheral blood, taken 60 weeks after starting pembrolizumab. For the CDR3, the DNA is TGTGCCAGCAGGATGAGGGGGCCCTACGAGCAGTACTTC. This codes for CASRMRGPYEQYF.